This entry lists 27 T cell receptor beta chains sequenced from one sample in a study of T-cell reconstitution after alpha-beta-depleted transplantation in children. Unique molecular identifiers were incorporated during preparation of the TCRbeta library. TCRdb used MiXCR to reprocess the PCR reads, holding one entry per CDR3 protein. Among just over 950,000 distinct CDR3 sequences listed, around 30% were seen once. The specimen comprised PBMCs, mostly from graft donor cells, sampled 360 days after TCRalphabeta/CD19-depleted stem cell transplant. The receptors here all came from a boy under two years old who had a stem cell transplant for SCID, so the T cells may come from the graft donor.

The DNA for the CDR3 is TGCAGCGCGGAGGGGACGGACAGGGTGGAGGGCTACACCTTC. This translates into CSAEGTDRVEGYTF. The gene calls are TRBV29-1 and TRBJ1-2; 8 bases agree with TRBD1. The CDR3 runs 14 residues. Germline V gives CDR1 SQVTM, CDR2 ANQGSEA. The ends lost 7 bases at V and 8 bases at J; junction bases unmatched: 15.

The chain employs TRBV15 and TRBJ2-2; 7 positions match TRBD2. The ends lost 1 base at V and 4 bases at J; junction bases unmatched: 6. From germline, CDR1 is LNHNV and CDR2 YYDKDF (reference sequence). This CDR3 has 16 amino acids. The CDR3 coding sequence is TGTGCCACCAGCAGAGTTCAATCGGGAGGCACCGGGGAGCTGTTTTTT. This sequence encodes CATSRVQSGGTGELFF.

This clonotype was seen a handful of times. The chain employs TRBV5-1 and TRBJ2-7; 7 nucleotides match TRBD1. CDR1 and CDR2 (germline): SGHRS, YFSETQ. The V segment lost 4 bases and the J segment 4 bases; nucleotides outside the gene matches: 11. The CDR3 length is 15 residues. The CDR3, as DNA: TGCGCCAGCAGCCCGGACAGGCGAGGGTGGTACGAGCAGTACTTC. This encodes CASSPDRRGWYEQYF.

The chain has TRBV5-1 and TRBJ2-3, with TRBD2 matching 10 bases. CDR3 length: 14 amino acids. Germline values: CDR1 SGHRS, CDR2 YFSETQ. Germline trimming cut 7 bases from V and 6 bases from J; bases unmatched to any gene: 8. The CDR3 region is CASATGLAVDTQYF. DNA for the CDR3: TGCGCCAGCGCAACTGGACTAGCGGTCGATACGCAGTATTTT.

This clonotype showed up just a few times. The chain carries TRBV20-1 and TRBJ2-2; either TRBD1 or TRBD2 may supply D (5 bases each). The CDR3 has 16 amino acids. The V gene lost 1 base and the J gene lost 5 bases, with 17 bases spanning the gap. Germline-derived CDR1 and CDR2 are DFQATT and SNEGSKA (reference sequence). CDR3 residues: CSARAPRGRVTGELFF. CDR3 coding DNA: TGCAGTGCTAGAGCCCCCCGGGGCAGGGTGACCGGGGAGCTGTTTTTT.

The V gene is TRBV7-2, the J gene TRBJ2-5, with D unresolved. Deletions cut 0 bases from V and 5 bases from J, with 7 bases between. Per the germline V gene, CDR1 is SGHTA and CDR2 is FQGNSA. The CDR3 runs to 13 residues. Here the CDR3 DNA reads TGTGCCAGCAGCTTAGCCCCTTGGGAGACCCAGTACTTC. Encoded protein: CASSLAPWETQYF. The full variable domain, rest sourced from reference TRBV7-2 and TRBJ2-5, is GAGVSQSPSNKVTEKGKDVELRCDPISGHTALYWYRQSLGQGLEFLIYFQGNSAPDKSGLPSDRFSAERTGGSVSTLTIQRTQQEDSAVYLCASSLAPWETQYFGPGTRLLVL.

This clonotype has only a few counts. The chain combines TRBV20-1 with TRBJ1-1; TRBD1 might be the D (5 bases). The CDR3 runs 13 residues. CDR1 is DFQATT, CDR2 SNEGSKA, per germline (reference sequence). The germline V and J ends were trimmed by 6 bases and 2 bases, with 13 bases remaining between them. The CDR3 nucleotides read TGCAGTGCAGCGAGACAGAGAAACACTGAAGCTTTCTTT. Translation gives CSAARQRNTEAFF.

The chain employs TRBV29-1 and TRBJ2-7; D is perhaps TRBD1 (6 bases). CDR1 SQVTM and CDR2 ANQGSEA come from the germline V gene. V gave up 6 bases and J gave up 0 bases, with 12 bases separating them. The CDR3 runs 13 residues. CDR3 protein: CSVATGFSYEQYF. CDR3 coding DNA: TGCAGCGTGGCGACAGGATTCTCCTACGAGCAGTACTTC.

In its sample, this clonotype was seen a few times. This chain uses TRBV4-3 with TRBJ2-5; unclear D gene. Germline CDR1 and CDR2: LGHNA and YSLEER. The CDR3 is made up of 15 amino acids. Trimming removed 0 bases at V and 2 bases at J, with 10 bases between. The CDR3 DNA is TGCGCCAGCAGCCAAGATTTCGGAGAACAAGAGACCCAGTACTTC. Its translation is CASSQDFGEQETQYF.

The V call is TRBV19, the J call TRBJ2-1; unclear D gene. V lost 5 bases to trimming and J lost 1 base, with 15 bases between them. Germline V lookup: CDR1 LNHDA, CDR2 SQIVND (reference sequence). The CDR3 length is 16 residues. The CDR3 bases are TGTGCCAGTAGTTTACAACGACCTAAATCCTACAATGAGCAGTTCTTC. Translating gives CASSLQRPKSYNEQFF.

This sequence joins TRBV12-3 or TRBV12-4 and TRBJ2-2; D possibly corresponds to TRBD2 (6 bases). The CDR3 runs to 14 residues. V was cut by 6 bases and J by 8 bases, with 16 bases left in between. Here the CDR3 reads CASRPPDGGGELFF. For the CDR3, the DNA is TGTGCCAGCAGACCCCCGGACGGGGGAGGGGAGCTGTTTTTT.

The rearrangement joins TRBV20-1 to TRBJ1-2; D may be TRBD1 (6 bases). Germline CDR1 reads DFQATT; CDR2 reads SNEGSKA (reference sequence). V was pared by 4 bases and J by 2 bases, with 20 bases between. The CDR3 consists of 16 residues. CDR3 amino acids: CSATRMTGGINYGYTF. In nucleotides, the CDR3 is TGCAGTGCTACTCGAATGACAGGCGGAATAAACTATGGCTACACCTTC.

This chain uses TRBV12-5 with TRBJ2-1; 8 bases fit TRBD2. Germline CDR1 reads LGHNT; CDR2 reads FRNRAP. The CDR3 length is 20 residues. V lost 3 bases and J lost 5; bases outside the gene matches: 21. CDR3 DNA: TGTGCTAGTGGTTTCCCCCTGTGGCGGGGGGCACCCATGGAAGACAATGAGCAGTTCTTC. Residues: CASGFPLWRGAPMEDNEQFF.

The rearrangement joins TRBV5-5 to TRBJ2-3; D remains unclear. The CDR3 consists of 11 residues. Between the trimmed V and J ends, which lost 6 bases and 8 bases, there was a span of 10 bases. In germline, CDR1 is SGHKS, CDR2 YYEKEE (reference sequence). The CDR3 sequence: CASNRVRTQYF. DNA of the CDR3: TGTGCCAGCAACCGTGTCCGTACGCAGTATTTT.

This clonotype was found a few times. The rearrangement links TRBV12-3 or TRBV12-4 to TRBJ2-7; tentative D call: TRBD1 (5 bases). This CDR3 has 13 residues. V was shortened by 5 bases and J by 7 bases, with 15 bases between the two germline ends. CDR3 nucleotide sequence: TGTGCCAGCAGTCTATATCAGGGATGGGAGCAGTACTTC. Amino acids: CASSLYQGWEQYF.

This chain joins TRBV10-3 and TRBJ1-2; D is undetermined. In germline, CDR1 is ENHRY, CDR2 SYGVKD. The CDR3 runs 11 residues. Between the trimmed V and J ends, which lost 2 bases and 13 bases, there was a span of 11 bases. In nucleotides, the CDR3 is TGTGCCATCAGTGAGCAAGGCAGCCCCACCTTC. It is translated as CAISEQGSPTF.

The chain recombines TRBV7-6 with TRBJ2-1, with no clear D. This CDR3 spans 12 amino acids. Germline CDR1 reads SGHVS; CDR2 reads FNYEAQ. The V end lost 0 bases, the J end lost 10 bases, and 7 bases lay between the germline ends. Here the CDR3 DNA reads TGTGCCAGCAGCTTAGCGAAAAGCGAGCAGTTCTTC. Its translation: CASSLAKSEQFF.

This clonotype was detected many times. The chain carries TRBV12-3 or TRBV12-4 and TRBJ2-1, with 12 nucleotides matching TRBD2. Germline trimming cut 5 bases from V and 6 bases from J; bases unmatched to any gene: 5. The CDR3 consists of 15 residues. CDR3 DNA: TGTGCCAGCAGTGAAAGACTAGCGGGGGTCAATGAGCAGTTCTTC. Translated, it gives CASSERLAGVNEQFF.

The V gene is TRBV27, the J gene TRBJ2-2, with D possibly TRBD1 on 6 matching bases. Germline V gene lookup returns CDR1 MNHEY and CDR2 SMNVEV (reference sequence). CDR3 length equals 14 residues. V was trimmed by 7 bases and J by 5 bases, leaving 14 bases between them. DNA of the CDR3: TGTGCCAGCACCCCAGGCAGGGGAACCGGGGAGCTGTTTTTT. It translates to CASTPGRGTGELFF.

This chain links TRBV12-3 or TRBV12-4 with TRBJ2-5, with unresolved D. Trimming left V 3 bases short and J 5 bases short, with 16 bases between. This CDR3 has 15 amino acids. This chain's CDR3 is CASSLIPLNRETQYF. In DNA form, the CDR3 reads TGTGCCAGCAGTTTGATCCCACTAAATAGGGAGACCCAGTACTTC.

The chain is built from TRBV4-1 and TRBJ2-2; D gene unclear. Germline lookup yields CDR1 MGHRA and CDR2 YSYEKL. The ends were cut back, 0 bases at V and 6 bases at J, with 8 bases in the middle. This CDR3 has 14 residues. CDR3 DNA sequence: TGCGCCAGCAGCCAAGAACTCGGAGCCGGGGAGCTGTTTTTT. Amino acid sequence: CASSQELGAGELFF.

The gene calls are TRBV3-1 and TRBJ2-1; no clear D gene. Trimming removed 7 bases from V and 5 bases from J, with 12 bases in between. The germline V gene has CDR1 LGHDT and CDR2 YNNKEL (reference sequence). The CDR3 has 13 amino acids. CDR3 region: CASKARRDNEQFF. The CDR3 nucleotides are TGTGCCAGCAAGGCGCGTCGGGACAATGAGCAGTTCTTC.

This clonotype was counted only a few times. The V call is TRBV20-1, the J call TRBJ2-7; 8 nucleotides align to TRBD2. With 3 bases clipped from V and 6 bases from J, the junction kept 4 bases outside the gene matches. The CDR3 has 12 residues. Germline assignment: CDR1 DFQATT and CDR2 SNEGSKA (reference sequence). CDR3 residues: CSARRGAVEQYF. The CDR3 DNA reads TGCAGTGCTAGGCGGGGGGCCGTCGAGCAGTACTTC.

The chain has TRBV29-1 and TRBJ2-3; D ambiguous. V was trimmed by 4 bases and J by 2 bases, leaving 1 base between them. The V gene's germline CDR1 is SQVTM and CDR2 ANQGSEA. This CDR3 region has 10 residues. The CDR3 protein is CSVATDTQYF. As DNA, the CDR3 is TGCAGCGTTGCCACAGATACGCAGTATTTT.

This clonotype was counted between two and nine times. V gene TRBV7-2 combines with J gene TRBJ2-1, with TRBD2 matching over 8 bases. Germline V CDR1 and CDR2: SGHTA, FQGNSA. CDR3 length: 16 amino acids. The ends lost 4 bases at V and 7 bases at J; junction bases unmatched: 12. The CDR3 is CASSSTGGALGNEQFF. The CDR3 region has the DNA TGTGCCAGCAGCTCGACCGGGGGGGCGTTAGGGAATGAGCAGTTCTTC.

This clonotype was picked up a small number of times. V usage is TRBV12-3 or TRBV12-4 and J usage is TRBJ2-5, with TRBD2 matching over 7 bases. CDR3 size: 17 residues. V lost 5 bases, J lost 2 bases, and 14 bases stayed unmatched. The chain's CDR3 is CASSAGLPPTLQETQYF. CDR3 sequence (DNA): TGTGCCAGCAGTGCGGGACTACCACCCACCCTACAAGAGACCCAGTACTTC.

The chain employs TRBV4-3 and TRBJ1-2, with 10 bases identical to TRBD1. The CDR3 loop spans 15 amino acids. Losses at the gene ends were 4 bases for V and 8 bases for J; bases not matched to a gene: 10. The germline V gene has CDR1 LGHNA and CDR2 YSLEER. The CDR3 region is CASSRTIGQGGGYTF. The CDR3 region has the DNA TGCGCCAGCAGCCGTACGATCGGACAGGGGGGCGGCTACACCTTC.